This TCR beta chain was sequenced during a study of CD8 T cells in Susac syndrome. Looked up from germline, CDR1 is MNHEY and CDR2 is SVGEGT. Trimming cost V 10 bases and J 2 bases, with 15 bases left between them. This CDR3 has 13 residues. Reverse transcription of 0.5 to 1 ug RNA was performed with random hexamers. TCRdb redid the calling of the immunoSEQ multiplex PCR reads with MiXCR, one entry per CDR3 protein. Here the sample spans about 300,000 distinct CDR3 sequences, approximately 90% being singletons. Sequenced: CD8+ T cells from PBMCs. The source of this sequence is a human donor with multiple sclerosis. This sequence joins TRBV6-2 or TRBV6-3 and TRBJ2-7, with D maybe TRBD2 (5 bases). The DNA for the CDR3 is TGTGCCACCTGTAGGACGGGAACCTACGAGCAGTACTTC. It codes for CATCRTGTYEQYF.